This T cell receptor beta chain was found in a study of T cells expressing NK-cell markers. For each CDR3 protein, TCRdb gives one entry from its re-call of the 5' RACE reads, without DNA. The table lists about 150,000 distinct CDR3 sequences, with roughly an eighth in the top ten. This CDR3 comprises 12 residues. Germline CDR1 reads SEHNR; CDR2 reads FQNEAQ (reference sequence). Sequencing was performed on blood T cells: a sorted CD56 or NKG2C T cell subset, CD4+ or CD8+ T cells, or bulk PBMC T cells (not recorded which). The origin of this receptor is a man aged 18 to 30 in good health. The chain is built from TRBV7-9 and TRBJ1-1; TCRdb returns TRBD1, unconfirmable since there is no DNA. The CDR3: CASSFSGDNAFF.